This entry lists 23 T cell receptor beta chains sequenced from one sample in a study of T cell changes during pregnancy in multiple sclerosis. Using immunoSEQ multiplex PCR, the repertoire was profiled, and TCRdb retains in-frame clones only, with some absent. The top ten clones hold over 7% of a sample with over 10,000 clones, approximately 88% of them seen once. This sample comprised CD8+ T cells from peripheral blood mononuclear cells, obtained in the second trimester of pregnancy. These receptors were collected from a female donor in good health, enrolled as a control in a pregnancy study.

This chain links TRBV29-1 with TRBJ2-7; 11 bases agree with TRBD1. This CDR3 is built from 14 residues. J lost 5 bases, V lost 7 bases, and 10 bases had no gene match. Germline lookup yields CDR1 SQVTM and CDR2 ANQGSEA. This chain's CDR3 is CSAEGTGGIHEQYF. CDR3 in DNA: TGCAGCGCTGAGGGGACAGGGGGAATCCACGAGCAGTACTTC.

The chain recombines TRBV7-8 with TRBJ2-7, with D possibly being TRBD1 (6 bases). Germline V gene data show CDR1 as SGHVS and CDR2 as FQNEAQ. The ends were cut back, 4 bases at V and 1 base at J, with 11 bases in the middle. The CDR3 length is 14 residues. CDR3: CASSSQGQSYEQYF. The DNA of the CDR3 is TGTGCCAGCAGCTCCCAAGGACAGTCCTACGAGCAGTACTTC.

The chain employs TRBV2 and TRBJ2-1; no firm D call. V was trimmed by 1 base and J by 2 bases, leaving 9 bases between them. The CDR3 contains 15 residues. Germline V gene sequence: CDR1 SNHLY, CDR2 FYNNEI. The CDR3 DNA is TGTGCCAGCAGTGAAGACCTCGAGGCCTACAATGAGCAGTTCTTC. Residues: CASSEDLEAYNEQFF.

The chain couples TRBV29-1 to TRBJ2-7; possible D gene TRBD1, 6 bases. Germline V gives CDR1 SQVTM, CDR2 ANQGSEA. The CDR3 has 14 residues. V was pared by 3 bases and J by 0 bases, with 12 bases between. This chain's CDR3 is CSVDGGLSSYEQYF. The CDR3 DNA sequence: TGCAGCGTTGATGGGGGCCTGAGCTCCTACGAGCAGTACTTC.

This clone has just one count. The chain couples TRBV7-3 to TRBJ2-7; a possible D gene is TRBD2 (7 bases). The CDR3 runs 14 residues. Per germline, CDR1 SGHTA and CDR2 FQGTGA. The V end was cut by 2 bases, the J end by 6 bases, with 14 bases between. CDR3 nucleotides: TGTGCCAGCAGCTTAGGGGGGGCAGTCAGCGAGCAGTACTTC. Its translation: CASSLGGAVSEQYF.

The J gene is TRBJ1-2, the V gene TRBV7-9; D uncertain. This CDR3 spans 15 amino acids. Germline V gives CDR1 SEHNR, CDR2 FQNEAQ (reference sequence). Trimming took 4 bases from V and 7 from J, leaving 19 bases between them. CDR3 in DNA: TGTGCCAGCAGCTCAGGTGGGCCCCCAGGATCTGGCTACACCTTC. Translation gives CASSSGGPPGSGYTF.

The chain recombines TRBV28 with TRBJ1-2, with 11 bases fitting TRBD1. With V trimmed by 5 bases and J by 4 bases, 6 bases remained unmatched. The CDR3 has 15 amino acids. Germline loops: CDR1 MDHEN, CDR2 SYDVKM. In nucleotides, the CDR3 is TGTGCCAGCAGTCGCCCCGGGACAGGGGGCTATGGCTACACCTTC. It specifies CASSRPGTGGYGYTF.

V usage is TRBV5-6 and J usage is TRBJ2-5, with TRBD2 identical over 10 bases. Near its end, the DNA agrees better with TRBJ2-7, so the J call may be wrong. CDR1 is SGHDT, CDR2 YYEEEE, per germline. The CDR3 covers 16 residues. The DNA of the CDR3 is TGTGCCAGCAGCTTGGGGGGACTAGCGAGCTCCTACGAGCAGTACTTC. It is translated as CASSLGGLASSYEQYF.

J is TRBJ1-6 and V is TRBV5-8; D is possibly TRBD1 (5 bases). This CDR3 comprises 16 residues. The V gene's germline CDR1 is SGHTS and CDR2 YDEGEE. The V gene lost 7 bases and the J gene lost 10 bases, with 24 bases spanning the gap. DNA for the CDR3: TGTGCCAGCCCAGGCGGGGGGGGTTCAGTGGAGTCACCCCTCCACTTT. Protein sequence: CASPGGGGSVESPLHF.

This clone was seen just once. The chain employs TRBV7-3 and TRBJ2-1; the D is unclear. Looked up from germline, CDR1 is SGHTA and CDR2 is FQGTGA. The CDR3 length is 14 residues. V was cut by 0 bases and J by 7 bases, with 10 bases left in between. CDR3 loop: CASSLTGRGNEQFF. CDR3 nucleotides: TGTGCCAGCAGCTTAACGGGCCGTGGGAATGAGCAGTTCTTC.

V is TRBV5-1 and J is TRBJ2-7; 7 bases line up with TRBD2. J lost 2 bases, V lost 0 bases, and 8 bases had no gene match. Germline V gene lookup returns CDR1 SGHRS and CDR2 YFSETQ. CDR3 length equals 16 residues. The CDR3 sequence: CASSLVQGGRAYEQYF. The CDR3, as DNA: TGCGCCAGCAGCTTGGTTCAGGGAGGGCGAGCCTACGAGCAGTACTTC. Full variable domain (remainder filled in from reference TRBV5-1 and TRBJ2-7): KAGVTQTPRYLIKTRGQQVTLSCSPISGHRSVSWYQQTPGQGLQFLFEYFSETQRNKGNFPGRFSGRQFSNSRSEMNVSTLELGDSALYLCASSLVQGGRAYEQYFGPGTRLTVT.

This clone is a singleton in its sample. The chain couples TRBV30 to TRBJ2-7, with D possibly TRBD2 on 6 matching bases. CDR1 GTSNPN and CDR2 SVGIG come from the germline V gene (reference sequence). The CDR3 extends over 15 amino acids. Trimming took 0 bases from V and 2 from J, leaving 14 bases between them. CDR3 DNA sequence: TGTGCCTGGAGTGTACTGGAGGGATGGACCTACGAGCAGTACTTC. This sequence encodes CAWSVLEGWTYEQYF. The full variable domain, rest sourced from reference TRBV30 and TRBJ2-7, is SQTIHQWPATLVQPVGSPLSLECTVEGTSNPNLYWYRQAAGRGLQLLFYSVGIGQISSEVPQNLSASRPQDRQFILSSKKLLLSDSGFYLCAWSVLEGWTYEQYFGPGTRLTVT.

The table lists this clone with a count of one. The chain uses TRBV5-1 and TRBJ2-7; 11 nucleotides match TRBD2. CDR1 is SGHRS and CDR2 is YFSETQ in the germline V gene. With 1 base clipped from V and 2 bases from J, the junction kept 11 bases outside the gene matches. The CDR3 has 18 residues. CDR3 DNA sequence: TGCGCCAGCAGCTTGTGGGGGCCTAGCGGGAGGTTCACCTACGAGCAGTACTTC. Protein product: CASSLWGPSGRFTYEQYF.

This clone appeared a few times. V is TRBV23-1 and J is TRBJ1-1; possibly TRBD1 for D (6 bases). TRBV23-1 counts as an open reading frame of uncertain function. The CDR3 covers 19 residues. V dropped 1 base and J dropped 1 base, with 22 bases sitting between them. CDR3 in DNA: TGCGCCAGCAGTCAATTTCGTCGGGGGGCAAGGGCGGAGAACACTGAAGCTTTCTTT. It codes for CASSQFRRGARAENTEAFF.

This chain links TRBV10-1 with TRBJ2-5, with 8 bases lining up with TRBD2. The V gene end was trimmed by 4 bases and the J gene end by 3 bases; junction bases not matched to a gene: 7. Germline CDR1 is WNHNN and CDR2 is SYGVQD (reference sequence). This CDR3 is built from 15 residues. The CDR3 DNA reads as TGCGCCAGCAGTGCAACTAGCGGACTGAAAGAGACCCAGTACTTC. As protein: CASSATSGLKETQYF.

The CDR3, as DNA: TGTGCCAGTAGTGAGACAGGCCAGTCCTACAATGAGCAGTTCTTC. Its protein is CASSETGQSYNEQFF. The chain is built from TRBV19 and TRBJ2-1; weak D call: TRBD1 (6 bases). CDR3 length: 15 residues. Trimming removed 5 bases at V and 1 base at J, with 12 bases between. The germline V gene has CDR1 LNHDA and CDR2 SQIVND (reference sequence).

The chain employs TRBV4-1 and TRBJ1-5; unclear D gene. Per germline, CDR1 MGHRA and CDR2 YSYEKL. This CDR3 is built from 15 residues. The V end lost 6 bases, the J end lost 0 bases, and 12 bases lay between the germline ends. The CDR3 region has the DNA TGCGCCAGCAGTAGAGCGGAGGGTAGCAATCAGCCCCAGCATTTT. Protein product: CASSRAEGSNQPQHF.

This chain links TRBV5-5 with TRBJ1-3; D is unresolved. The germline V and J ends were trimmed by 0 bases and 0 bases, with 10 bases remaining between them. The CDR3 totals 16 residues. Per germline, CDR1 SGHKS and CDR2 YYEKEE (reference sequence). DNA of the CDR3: TGTGCCAGCAGCTTGGCGGGTGTGTTCTCTGGAAACACCATATATTTT. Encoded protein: CASSLAGVFSGNTIYF.

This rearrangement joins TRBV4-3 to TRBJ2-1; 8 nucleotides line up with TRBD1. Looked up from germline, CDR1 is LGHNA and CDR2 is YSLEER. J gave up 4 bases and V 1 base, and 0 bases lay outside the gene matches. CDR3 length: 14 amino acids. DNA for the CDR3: TGCGCCAGCAGCCAAGGGACAGGGTACAATGAGCAGTTCTTC. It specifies CASSQGTGYNEQFF.

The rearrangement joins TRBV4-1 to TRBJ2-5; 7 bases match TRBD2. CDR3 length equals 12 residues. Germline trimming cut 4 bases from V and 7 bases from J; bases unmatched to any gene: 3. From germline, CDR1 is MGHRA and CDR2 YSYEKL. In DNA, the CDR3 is TGCGCCAGCAGCCCCGCGGGGGTGACCCAGTACTTC. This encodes CASSPAGVTQYF.

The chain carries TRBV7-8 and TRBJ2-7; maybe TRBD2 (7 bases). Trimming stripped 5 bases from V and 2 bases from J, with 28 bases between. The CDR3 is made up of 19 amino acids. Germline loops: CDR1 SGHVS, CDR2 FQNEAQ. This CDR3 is CASSLTSTPGGRPAYEQYF. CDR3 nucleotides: TGTGCCAGCAGCCTAACGTCCACCCCCGGGGGGCGGCCGGCCTACGAGCAGTACTTC.

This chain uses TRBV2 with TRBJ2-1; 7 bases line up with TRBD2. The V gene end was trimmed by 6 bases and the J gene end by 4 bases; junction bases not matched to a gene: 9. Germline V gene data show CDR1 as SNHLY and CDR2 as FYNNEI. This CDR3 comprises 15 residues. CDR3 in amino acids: CASRLSGALYNEQFF. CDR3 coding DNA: TGTGCCAGCAGACTGAGCGGGGCACTTTACAATGAGCAGTTCTTC.

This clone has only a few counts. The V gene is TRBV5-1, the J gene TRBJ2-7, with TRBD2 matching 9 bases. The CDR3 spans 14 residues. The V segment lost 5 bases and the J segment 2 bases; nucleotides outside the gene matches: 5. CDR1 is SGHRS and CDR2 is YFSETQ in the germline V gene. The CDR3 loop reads CASSTSGFTYEQYF. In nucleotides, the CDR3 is TGCGCCAGCAGTACTAGCGGGTTCACCTACGAGCAGTACTTC. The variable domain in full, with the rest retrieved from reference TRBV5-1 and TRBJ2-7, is KAGVTQTPRYLIKTRGQQVTLSCSPISGHRSVSWYQQTPGQGLQFLFEYFSETQRNKGNFPGRFSGRQFSNSRSEMNVSTLELGDSALYLCASSTSGFTYEQYFGPGTRLTVT.